The rows below give T cell receptor beta chains drawn from one sample of a study of blood T cells in healthy people across ages. TCRdb analysed the 5' RACE reads with MiXCR anew, one entry per CDR3 protein. The sample has about 1,000,000 distinct CDR3 sequences, 40% to 45% seen once. Sequencing was done on a sample of blood. Receptors were obtained from a woman aged 55-75 years in good health. The CDR3 runs from the conserved cysteine through the conserved F or W.

>TRBV11-1
CASSLAAPLAEAFF
>TRBV7-9
CASIPGLAGPLGDEQFF
>TRBV29-1
CSVDRGRPNEQFF
>TRBV7-6
CASSLSRPRGFPYEQYF
>TRBV29-1
CSATDATNEKLFF
>TRBV2
CASSEDRGLIRDYEQYF
>TRBV20-1
CSARGLADSYEQYF
>TRBV3-1
CASSHGKGTSGSGETQYF
>TRBV9
CASSVDGGTTDTQYF
>TRBV7-7
CASSLARETDTQYF
>TRBV21-1
CASSTVALAKNIQYF
>TRBV29-1
CSVGAYVGGGPYEQYF
>TRBV15
CATSRDLAGGRSYEQYF
>TRBV12-3/TRBV12-4
CASSSFGVGLAAYEQYF
>TRBV12-3/TRBV12-4
CASSPVAGGETQYF
>TRBV20-1
CSARDRNTYEQYF
>TRBV28
CASRPGTSGRYNEQFF
>TRBV20-1
CSARGGRAGLYEQYF
>TRBV5-1
CASSSTSGINNEQFF
>TRBV3-1
CASRWTGKDTEAFF
>TRBV7-6
CASSLYPGQGHSPLHF
>TRBV6-1
CASSRRDPYNEQFF
>TRBV27
CASSFGSGLYNEQFF
>TRBV27
CASTQLGSNQPQHF
>TRBV20-1
CSARAYTDRDTEAFF
>TRBV28
CASSDPMRVNEQFF
>TRBV4-2
CASSQDSAKQYF
>TRBV7-9
CASSLEKGRQGREQFF
>TRBV6-5
CASSYDGWGGYTF
>TRBV3-1
CASSQGGTSGSPERFF
>TRBV3-1
CASSQNRGSYGYTF
>TRBV28
CASSVARNEQYF
>TRBV14
CASSQGGLRLEQYF
>TRBV5-1
CASSSFGTEQETQYF
>TRBV28
CASRPSGQGAYEQYF
>TRBV9
CASSVAGGGHEQYF
>TRBV18
CASSPEAFNEQFF
>TRBV27
CASSLGPAGGATKNIRYF